The 20 T cell receptor beta chains below all came from one sample that was sequenced in a study of human T cells and chemical hapten exposure. Time point in this sample: pre-sensitization, week 0. Treatment specified: therapeutic diphenylcyclopropenone sensitization with weekly scalp DPC. MiXCR, applied by TCRdb to the RACE reads, yields one record per CDR3 protein. The profile shows about 59,000 distinct CDR3 sequences, 10% to 12% of them singletons. The starting material was whole blood, obtained in connection with sensitization to the hapten diphenylcyclopropenone (DPC). These receptor sequences come from a woman aged 40 to 55 with alopecia areata. Some clones in this sample may be carry-over from other donors' samples.

A note on this clonotype: A much larger clone lies one base from this, so it may be a read error. The chain employs TRBV7-8 and TRBJ2-1; the D gene is possibly TRBD2 (6 bases). This CDR3 has 18 residues. The V end was cut by 3 bases, the J end by 8 bases, with 26 bases between. The germline V gene encodes CDR1 SGHVS and CDR2 FQNEAQ. The CDR3 DNA sequence: TGTGCCAGCAGCTTGAGGGCCGCCGGGACTTCAGGGATAGATGAGCAGTTCTTC. It codes for CASSLRAAGTSGIDEQFF. The full variable domain, rest sourced from reference TRBV7-8 and TRBJ2-1, is GAGVSQSPRYKVAKRGQDVALRCDPISGHVSLFWYQQALGQGPEFLTYFQNEAQLDKSGLPSDRFFAERPEGSVSTLKIQRTQQEDSAVYLCASSLRAAGTSGIDEQFFGPGTRLTVL.

This clonotype was detected many times. CDR3 coding DNA: TGCGCCAGCAGCTGGGGGACAGGGGGCCTGAACACTGAAGCTTTCTTT. Amino acids: CASSWGTGGLNTEAFF. This chain links TRBV5-1 with TRBJ1-1; 12 bases fit TRBD1. V was pared by 3 bases and J by 0 bases, with 3 bases of the junction left unmatched. From germline, CDR1 is SGHRS and CDR2 YFSETQ. There are 16 residues in the CDR3. Supplemented by reference TRBV5-1 and TRBJ1-1, the full variable domain reads KAGVTQTPRYLIKTRGQQVTLSCSPISGHRSVSWYQQTPGQGLQFLFEYFSETQRNKGNFPGRFSGRQFSNSRSEMNVSTLELGDSALYLCASSWGTGGLNTEAFFGQGTRLTVV.

Here the CDR3 DNA reads TGTGCCAGCAGTTACTCGAACAGTAAGGTGGAGCAGTACTTC. Translating gives CASSYSNSKVEQYF. V usage is TRBV6-5 and J usage is TRBJ2-7; D call uncertain. This CDR3 is built from 14 residues. The germline V gene has CDR1 MNHEY and CDR2 SVGAGI. V was cut by 0 bases and J by 7 bases, with 13 bases left in between.

This clonotype was detected ten times or more. This chain links TRBV4-1 with TRBJ2-1, with 10 nucleotides matching TRBD2. The germline V gene encodes CDR1 MGHRA and CDR2 YSYEKL. This CDR3 contains 17 residues. V was clipped by 2 bases and J by 7 bases; unmatched bases: 11. This chain's CDR3 is CASSQLALAGAGNEQFF. In DNA form, the CDR3 reads TGCGCCAGCAGCCAACTGGCGCTAGCGGGAGCTGGGAATGAGCAGTTCTTC.

To note about this clonotype: It may be a read error: a sequence one base away is much more abundant. The genes are TRBV7-2 and TRBJ2-5; no clear D. The CDR3 spans 13 residues. Per the germline V gene, CDR1 is SGHTA and CDR2 is FQGNSA. The DNA for the CDR3 is TGTGCCGGCAGCCGGAGAACCGGGGAGACCCAGTACTTC. It yields the protein CAGSRRTGETQYF.

The chain couples TRBV7-3 to TRBJ2-3; D is unclear. V gave up 5 bases and J gave up 2 bases, with 14 bases separating them. The germline CDR1 and CDR2 sequences are SGHTA and FQGTGA. The CDR3 contains 15 residues. The CDR3 reads CASSPRQNFTDTQYF. As DNA, the CDR3 is TGTGCCAGCAGCCCCCGACAAAACTTCACAGATACGCAGTATTTT. The full variable domain, in which reference TRBV7-3 and TRBJ2-3 provide the parts outside the CDR3, is GAGVSQTPSNKVTEKGKYVELRCDPISGHTALYWYRQSLGQGPEFLIYFQGTGAADDSGLPNDRFFAVRPEGSVSTLKIQRTERGDSAVYLCASSPRQNFTDTQYFGPGTRLTVL.

This clonotype has at least ten counts. The CDR3 reads CASSPTGPGANVLTF. DNA of the CDR3: TGTGCCAGTAGTCCAACAGGGCCTGGGGCCAACGTCCTGACTTTC. The chain joins TRBV19 to TRBJ2-6; TRBD1 might be the D (6 bases). Germline-derived CDR1 and CDR2 are LNHDA and SQIVND (reference sequence). V dropped 5 bases and J dropped 2 bases, with 10 bases sitting between them. The CDR3 has 15 amino acids.

There are many counts of this clonotype. The chain carries TRBV4-3 and TRBJ2-1; perhaps TRBD1 as D (5 bases). The V gene lost 0 bases and the J gene lost 4 bases, with 7 bases spanning the gap. The germline V gene encodes CDR1 LGHNA and CDR2 YSLEER. The CDR3 covers 14 residues. CDR3 coding DNA: TGCGCCAGCAGCCAAGAACAGGCTTACAATGAGCAGTTCTTC. Translated: CASSQEQAYNEQFF.

In the case of this clonotype: One junction end does not reproduce the germline sequence, and a read error may be involved. The J gene is TRBJ1-3, the V gene TRBV7-3; D gene unclear. From germline, CDR1 is SGHTA and CDR2 FQGTGA. There are 15 residues in the CDR3. The CDR3 region is CASSLTGGSENTIYF. CDR3 DNA: TGTGCCAGCAGCTTAACCGGAGGGTCTGAAAACACCATATATTTT.

The chain has TRBV12-3 or TRBV12-4 and TRBJ1-1; 11 bases fit TRBD1. This CDR3 has 15 residues. J gave up 5 bases and V 4 bases, and 6 bases lay outside the gene matches. The CDR3 DNA is TGTGCCAGCAGTTCCCAGGACAGGGGGCCGACTGAAGCTTTCTTT. Protein sequence: CASSSQDRGPTEAFF.

This clonotype was observed at least ten times. V is TRBV12-3 or TRBV12-4 and J is TRBJ2-1; 8 bases are a match to TRBD2. V lost 6 bases to trimming and J lost 2 bases; unmatched junction nucleotides: 12. The CDR3 totals 17 residues. Written as DNA, the CDR3 is TGTGCCAGCAGCACGAGGGGGGCGGGAGGTCCCTACAATGAGCAGTTCTTC. Protein sequence: CASSTRGAGGPYNEQFF.

This clonotype appeared many times. The DNA of the CDR3 is TGTGCCAGCAGCTTAGATCTATCTAGCAGCGGCATTCAGTACTTC. Translating gives CASSLDLSSSGIQYF. The rearrangement links TRBV11-2 to TRBJ2-4; TRBD2 is a possible D gene (5 bases). Looked up from germline, CDR1 is SGHAT and CDR2 is FQNNGV. CDR3 length equals 15 residues. V dropped 0 bases and J dropped 9 bases, with 15 bases sitting between them.

There are many counts of this clonotype. At one end the junction does not follow the germline gene, possibly because of a read error. The genes are TRBV18 and TRBJ2-1; 8 bases line up with TRBD1. The germline CDR1 and CDR2 sequences are KGHSH and LQKENI. This CDR3 has 15 amino acids. The CDR3 coding sequence is TGTGCCAGCTCGCCACCCGGGACAGGCTACAATGAGCAGTTCTTC. Protein sequence: CASSPPGTGYNEQFF.

This clonotype was found many times. CDR3: CAWSGQMNEKLFF. The CDR3 nucleotides are TGTGCCTGGTCGGGACAGATGAATGAAAAACTGTTTTTT. This sequence joins TRBV30 and TRBJ1-4, with TRBD1 identical over 7 bases. After removal of 5 bases from V and 5 bases from J, the junction contained 5 bases not matched to a gene. CDR3 length equals 13 residues. Germline CDR1 and CDR2: GTSNPN and SVGIG (reference sequence).

This clonotype was seen a few times. The V and J genes are TRBV5-6 and TRBJ1-5; D perhaps matches TRBD1 (6 bases). The CDR3 extends over 16 amino acids. V lost 1 base and J lost 1, with 12 bases in between. CDR1 SGHDT and CDR2 YYEEEE come from the germline V gene. CDR3 nucleotides: TGTGCCAGCAGCTTGTATTGGACAGCGAGCAATCAGCCCCAGCATTTT. Translating gives CASSLYWTASNQPQHF. The variable domain in full, with the rest retrieved from reference TRBV5-6 and TRBJ1-5, is DAGVTQSPTHLIKTRGQQVTLRCSPKSGHDTVSWYQQALGQGPQFIFQYYEEEERQRGNFPDRFSGHQFPNYSSELNVNALLLGDSALYLCASSLYWTASNQPQHFGDGTRLSIL.

This clonotype was detected ten times or more. The chain employs TRBV2 and TRBJ1-5; D is possibly TRBD1 (5 bases). The germline CDR1 and CDR2 sequences are SNHLY and FYNNEI. Trimming took off 8 bases at V and 0 bases at J, with 20 bases between the two ends. The length of the CDR3 is 17 residues. The CDR3 loop is CASDQRRGRYSNQPQHF. CDR3 in DNA: TGTGCCAGCGATCAACGGAGGGGCCGATATAGCAATCAGCCCCAGCATTTT.

This clonotype was seen many times. The J gene is TRBJ2-1, the V gene TRBV7-2; D might be TRBD1 or TRBD2, each matching 5 bases. The CDR3 runs to 13 residues. Trimming pared 5 bases from V and 10 bases from J, leaving 15 bases between. CDR1 and CDR2 (germline): SGHTA, FQGNSA. The CDR3 DNA reads as TGTGCCAGCAGCGCTGGGACCGCTGGGGAGCAGTTCTTC. Encoded protein: CASSAGTAGEQFF.

In this sample, this clonotype turned up many times. The CDR3: CASSPGQGRDTQYF. CDR3 nucleotide sequence: TGTGCCAGCAGCCCCGGACAGGGGAGGGATACGCAGTATTTT. This chain joins TRBV11-3 and TRBJ2-3, with 9 bases aligning to TRBD1. CDR3 size: 14 residues. Germline V gene data show CDR1 as SGHNT and CDR2 as YENEEA. J gave up 6 bases and V 5 bases, and 6 bases lay outside the gene matches.

This clonotype was picked up one time. The chain employs TRBV28 and TRBJ2-7; unclear D gene. Trimming removed 5 bases from V and 4 bases from J, with 18 bases in between. The length of the CDR3 is 15 residues. The germline CDR1 and CDR2 sequences are MDHEN and SYDVKM. The CDR3 bases are TGTGCCAGCAGTATACAGCAAACATACTTATACGAGCAGTACTTC. It specifies CASSIQQTYLYEQYF.

This clonotype occurred a few times. The V call is TRBV7-2, the J call TRBJ1-5, with a possible D match to TRBD1 (5 bases). V shed 1 base and J shed 4 bases, with 26 bases lying between them. The CDR3 covers 20 residues. CDR1 is SGHTA and CDR2 is FQGNSA in the germline V gene. CDR3 in amino acids: CASSLGWEAGIKTLNQPQHF. CDR3 nucleotides: TGTGCCAGCAGCTTAGGATGGGAGGCAGGGATAAAAACTCTGAATCAGCCCCAGCATTTT.